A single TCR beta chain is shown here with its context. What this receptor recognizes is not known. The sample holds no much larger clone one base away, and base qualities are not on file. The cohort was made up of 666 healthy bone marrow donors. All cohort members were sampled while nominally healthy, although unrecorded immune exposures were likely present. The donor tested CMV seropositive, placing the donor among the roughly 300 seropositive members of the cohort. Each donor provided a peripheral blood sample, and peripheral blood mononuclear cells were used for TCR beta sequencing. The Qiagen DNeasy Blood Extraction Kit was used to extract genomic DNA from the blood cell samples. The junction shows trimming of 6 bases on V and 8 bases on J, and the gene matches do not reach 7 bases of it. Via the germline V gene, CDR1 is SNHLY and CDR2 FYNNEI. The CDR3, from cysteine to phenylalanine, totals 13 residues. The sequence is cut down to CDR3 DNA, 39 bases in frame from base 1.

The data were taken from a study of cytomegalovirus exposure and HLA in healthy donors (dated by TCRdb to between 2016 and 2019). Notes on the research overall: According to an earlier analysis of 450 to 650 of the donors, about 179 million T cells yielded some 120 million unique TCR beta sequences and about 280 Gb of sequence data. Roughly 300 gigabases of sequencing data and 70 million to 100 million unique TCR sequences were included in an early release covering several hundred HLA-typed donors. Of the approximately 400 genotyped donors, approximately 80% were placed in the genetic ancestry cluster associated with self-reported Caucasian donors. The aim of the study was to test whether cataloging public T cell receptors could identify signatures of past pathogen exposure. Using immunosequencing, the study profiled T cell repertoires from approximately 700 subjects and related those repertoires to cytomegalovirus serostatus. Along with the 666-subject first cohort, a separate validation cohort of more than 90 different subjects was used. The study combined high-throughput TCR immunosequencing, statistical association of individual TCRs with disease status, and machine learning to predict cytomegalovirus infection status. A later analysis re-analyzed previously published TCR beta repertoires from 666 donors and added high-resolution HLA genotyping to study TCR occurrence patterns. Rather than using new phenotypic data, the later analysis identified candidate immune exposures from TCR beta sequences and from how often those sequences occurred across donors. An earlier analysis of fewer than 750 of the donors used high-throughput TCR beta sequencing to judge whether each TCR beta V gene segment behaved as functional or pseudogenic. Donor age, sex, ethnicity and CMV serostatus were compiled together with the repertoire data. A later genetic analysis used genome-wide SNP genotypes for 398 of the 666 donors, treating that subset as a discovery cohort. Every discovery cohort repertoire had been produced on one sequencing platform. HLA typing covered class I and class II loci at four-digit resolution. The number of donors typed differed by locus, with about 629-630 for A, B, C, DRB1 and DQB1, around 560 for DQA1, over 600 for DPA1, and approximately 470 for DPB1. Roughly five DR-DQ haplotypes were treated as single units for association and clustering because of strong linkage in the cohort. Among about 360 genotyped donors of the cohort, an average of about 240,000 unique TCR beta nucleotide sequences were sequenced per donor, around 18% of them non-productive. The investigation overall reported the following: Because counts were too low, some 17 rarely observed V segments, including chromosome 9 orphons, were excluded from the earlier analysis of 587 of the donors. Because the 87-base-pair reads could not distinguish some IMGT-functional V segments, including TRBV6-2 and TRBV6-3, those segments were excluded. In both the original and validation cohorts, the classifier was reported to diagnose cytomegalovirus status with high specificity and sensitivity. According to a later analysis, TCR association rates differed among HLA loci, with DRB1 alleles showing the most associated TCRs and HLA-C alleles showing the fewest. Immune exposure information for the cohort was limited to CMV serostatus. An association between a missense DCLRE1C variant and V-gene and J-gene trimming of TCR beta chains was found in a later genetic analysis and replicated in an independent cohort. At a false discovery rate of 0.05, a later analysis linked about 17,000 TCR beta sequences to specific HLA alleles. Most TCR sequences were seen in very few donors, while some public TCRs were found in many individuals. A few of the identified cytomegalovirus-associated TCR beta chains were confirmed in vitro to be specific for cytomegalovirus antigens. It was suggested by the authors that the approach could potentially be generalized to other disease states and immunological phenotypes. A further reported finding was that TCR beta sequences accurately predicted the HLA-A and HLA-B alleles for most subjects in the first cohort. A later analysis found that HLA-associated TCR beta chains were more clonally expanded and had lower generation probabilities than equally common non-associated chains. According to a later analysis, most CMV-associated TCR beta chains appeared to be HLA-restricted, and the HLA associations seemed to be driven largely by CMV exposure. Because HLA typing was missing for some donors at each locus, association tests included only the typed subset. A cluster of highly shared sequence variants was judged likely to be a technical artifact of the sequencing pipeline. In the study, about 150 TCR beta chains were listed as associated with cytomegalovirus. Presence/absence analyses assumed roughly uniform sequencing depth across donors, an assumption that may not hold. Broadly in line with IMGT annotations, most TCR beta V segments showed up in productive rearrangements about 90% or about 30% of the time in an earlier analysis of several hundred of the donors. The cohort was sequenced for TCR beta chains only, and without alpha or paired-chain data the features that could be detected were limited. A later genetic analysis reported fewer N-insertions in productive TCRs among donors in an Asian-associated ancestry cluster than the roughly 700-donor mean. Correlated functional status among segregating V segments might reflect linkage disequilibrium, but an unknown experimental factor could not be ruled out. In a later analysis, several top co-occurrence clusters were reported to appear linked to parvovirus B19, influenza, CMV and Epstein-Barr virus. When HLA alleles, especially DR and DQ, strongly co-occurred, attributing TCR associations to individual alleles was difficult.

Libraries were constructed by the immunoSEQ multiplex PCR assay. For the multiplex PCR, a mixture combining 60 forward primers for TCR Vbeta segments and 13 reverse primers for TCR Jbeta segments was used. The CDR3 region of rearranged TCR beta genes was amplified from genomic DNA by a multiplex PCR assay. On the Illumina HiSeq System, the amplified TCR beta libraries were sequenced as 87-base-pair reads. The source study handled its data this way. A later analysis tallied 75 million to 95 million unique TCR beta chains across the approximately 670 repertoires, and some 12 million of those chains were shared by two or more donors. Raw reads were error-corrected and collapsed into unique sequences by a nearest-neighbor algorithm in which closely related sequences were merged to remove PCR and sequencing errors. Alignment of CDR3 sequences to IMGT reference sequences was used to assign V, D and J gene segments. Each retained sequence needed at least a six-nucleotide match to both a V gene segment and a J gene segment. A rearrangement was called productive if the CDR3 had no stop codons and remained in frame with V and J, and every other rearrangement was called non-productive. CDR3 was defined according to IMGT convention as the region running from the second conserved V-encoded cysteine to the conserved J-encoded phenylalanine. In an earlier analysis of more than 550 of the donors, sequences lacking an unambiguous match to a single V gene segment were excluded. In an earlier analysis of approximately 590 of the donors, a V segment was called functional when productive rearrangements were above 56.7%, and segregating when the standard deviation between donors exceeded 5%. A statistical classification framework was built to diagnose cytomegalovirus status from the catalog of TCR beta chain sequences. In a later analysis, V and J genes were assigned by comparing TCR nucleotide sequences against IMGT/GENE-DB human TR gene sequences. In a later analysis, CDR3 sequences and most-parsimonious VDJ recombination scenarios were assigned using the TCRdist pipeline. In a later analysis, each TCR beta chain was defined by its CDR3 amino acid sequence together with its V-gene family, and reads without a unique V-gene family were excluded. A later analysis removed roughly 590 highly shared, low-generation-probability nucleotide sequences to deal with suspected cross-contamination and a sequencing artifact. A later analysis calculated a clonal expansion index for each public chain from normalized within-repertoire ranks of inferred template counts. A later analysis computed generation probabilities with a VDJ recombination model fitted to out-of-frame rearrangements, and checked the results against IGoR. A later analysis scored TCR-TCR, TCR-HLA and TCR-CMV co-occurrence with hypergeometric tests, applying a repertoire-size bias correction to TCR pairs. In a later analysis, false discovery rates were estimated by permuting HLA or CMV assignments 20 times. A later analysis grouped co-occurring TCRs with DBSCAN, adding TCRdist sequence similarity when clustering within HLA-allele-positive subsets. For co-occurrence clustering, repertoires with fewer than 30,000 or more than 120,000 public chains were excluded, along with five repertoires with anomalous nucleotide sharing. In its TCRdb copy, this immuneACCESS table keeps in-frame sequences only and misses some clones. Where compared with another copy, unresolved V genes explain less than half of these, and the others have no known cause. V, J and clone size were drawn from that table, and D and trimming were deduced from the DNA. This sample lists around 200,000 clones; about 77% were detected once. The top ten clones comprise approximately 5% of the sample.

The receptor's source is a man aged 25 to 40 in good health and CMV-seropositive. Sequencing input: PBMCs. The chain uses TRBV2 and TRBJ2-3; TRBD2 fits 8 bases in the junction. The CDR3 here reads CASRTGGPGTQYF. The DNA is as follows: TGTGCCAGCAGGACGGGAGGGCCTGGTACGCAGTATTTT. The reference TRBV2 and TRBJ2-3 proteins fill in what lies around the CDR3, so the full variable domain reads EPEVTQTPSHQVTQMGQEVILRCVPISNHLYFYWYRQILGQKVEFLVSFYNNEISEKSEIFDDQFSVERPDGSNFTLKIRSTKLEDSAMYFCASRTGGPGTQYFGPGTRLTVL.